These 27 T cell receptor beta chains share one sample of origin, sequenced in a study of molecular identifiers for immune sequencing clone quantification (dated by TCRdb to about 2018). Receptor libraries were prepared by PCR. Data came from a NextSeq 500. In-frame beta chains were kept once TCRdb had trimmed the public reads at Q25 with fastp and called clones with MiXCR. Each entry merges the rows of one CDR3 protein and shows their most common DNA and genes. Recorded for this sample are some 590,000 distinct CDR3 sequences; 25% of them occurred a single time. 0.78% of the sample is taken by the ten largest. Sequences were obtained from naive CD8+ T cells from blood, with Jurkat cell RNA spiked in. The meaning of the sample's cell subset or site label: FACS-sorted CD8+CD4-CCR7+CD45RA+ naive T cells. These receptors all come from a human donor in good health. Some libraries in this study had Jurkat cell RNA spiked in.

The rearrangement uses TRBV20-1 and TRBJ2-1, with 12 bases lining up with TRBD2. Unmatched junction bases numbered 9, after V lost 6 bases and J lost 9 bases. The CDR3 length is 14 residues. The germline V gene encodes CDR1 DFQATT and CDR2 SNEGSKA (reference sequence). The CDR3 here is CSAKLAGGPIEQFF. CDR3 coding DNA: TGCAGTGCCAAACTAGCGGGGGGCCCAATTGAGCAGTTCTTC.

The chain combines TRBV27 with TRBJ2-7; maybe TRBD1 (5 bases). The V and J ends lost 5 bases and 5 bases respectively, with 13 bases between them. Germline assignment: CDR1 MNHEY and CDR2 SMNVEV (reference sequence). The CDR3 loop spans 13 amino acids. CDR3 nucleotides: TGTGCCAGCAGTCTGGAGACAGCAAACGAGCAGTACTTC. It is translated as CASSLETANEQYF.

The rearrangement uses TRBV19 and TRBJ2-7; D could derive from TRBD1 or TRBD2 (6 bases each). There are 14 residues in the CDR3. Trimming left V 4 bases short and J 3 bases short, with 13 bases between. Germline CDR1 LNHDA, CDR2 SQIVND (reference sequence). The CDR3 loop reads CASSTDEGGYEQYF. The DNA of the CDR3 is TGTGCCAGTAGTACAGATGAGGGGGGCTACGAGCAGTACTTC.

This clonotype was seen only a few times. This rearrangement joins TRBV14 to TRBJ2-3; 8 positions agree with TRBD1. The junction had 11 bases not matched to a gene; V was cut back by 4 bases and J by 2 bases. The CDR3 is made up of 17 amino acids. CDR1 and CDR2 (germline): SGHDN, FVKESK. CDR3 in DNA: TGTGCCAGCAGCCTTAAACTCGGGACAGGATACACAGATACGCAGTATTTT. It translates to CASSLKLGTGYTDTQYF.

With respect to this clonotype: A read error may produce the germline difference seen at one junction end. The chain couples TRBV5-1 to TRBJ1-1, with 8 bases that match TRBD1. Germline assignment: CDR1 SGHRS and CDR2 YFSETQ. The CDR3 is made up of 14 amino acids. This chain's CDR3 is CASSLGQGLTETFF. The CDR3 nucleotides read TGCGCCAGCAGCTTGGGACAGGGGCTCACTGAAACTTTCTTT.

This chain joins TRBV20-1 and TRBJ2-7, with 7 bases fitting TRBD2. Germline V gene lookup returns CDR1 DFQATT and CDR2 SNEGSKA (reference sequence). The V segment lost 6 bases and the J segment 4 bases; nucleotides outside the gene matches: 12. The CDR3 spans 14 residues. In DNA form, the CDR3 reads TGCAGTGCCCCCGCTGGGGCGGGAGTATACGAGCAGTACTTC. Protein sequence: CSAPAGAGVYEQYF.

This clonotype was seen repeatedly, ten times or more. The chain joins TRBV9 to TRBJ2-3; 8 positions match TRBD1. Germline values: CDR1 SGDLS, CDR2 YYNGEE. The CDR3 runs 15 residues. With 6 bases clipped from V and 2 bases from J, the junction kept 8 bases outside the gene matches. CDR3 sequence reads: CASTKTGASTDTQYF. The CDR3 coding sequence is TGTGCCAGCACAAAGACAGGGGCCTCCACAGATACGCAGTATTTT.

The V and J genes are TRBV6-2 or TRBV6-3 and TRBJ1-4; no firm D call. The germline V and J ends were trimmed by 4 bases and 8 bases, with 17 bases remaining between them. Germline CDR1 reads MNHEY; CDR2 reads SVGEGT. The CDR3 has 15 amino acids. As DNA, the CDR3 is TGTGCCAGCAGTTCCTTCGGCGCCTGGGAAGAAAAACTGTTTTTT. Its protein product is CASSSFGAWEEKLFF.

This clonotype was seen a handful of times. This chain joins TRBV4-1 and TRBJ2-7; D assignment may be TRBD1 or TRBD2 (5 bases each). The CDR3 spans 15 residues. Germline CDR1 is MGHRA and CDR2 is YSYEKL. The V end lost 2 bases, the J end lost 6 bases, and 17 bases lay between the germline ends. The DNA of the CDR3 is TGCGCCAGCAGCCAACCAGGGACCAGGACGGCCGAGCAGTACTTC. Translation gives CASSQPGTRTAEQYF.

The chain couples TRBV4-3 to TRBJ2-2; the match to TRBD1 covers 8 bases. CDR3 length: 19 residues. V was clipped by 0 bases and J by 1 base; unmatched bases: 10. The germline CDR1 and CDR2 sequences are LGHNA and YSLEER. CDR3 DNA sequence: TGCGCCAGCAGCCAAGATTGGGGTATAGGGACAGGGAACACCGGGGAGCTGTTTTTT. Protein sequence: CASSQDWGIGTGNTGELFF.

The chain links TRBV27 to TRBJ1-4; D may be TRBD1 (6 bases). V dropped 5 bases and J dropped 0 bases, with 16 bases sitting between them. This CDR3 spans 17 amino acids. Germline CDR1 reads MNHEY; CDR2 reads SMNVEV (reference sequence). CDR3 bases: TGTGCCAGCAGTGCCGAACCGGACAGTGCAACTAATGAAAAACTGTTTTTT. The encoded protein is CASSAEPDSATNEKLFF.

This clonotype has only a few counts. The rearrangement joins TRBV12-3 or TRBV12-4 to TRBJ1-3, with no clear D. Trimming left V 6 bases short and J 0 bases short, with 6 bases between. The CDR3 is 13 amino acids. The DNA of the CDR3 is TGTGCCAGCAGGCAGCCCTCTGGAAACACCATATATTTT. It yields the protein CASRQPSGNTIYF.

This clonotype occurred a few times. V gene TRBV20-1 combines with J gene TRBJ2-7; 8 bases map to TRBD1. Germline CDR1 and CDR2: DFQATT and SNEGSKA (reference sequence). The CDR3 is made up of 15 amino acids. V shed 5 bases, J shed 2 bases, and the junction held 11 bases outside the gene matches. CDR3 protein: CSARQGYLGTYEQYF. In DNA, the CDR3 is TGCAGTGCTCGACAGGGGTATCTGGGTACCTACGAGCAGTACTTC.

This clonotype came up a few times. The V and J genes are TRBV6-5 and TRBJ2-3; 9 nucleotides line up with TRBD1. CDR1 and CDR2 from the germline V gene are MNHEY and SVGAGI. The ends lost 4 bases at V and 4 bases at J; junction bases unmatched: 9. The CDR3 has 16 amino acids. The CDR3, as DNA: TGTGCCAGCAGTTCCCGGGACAGGGAATTGGCAGATACGCAGTATTTT. It translates to CASSSRDRELADTQYF.

This clonotype showed up many times. The genes are TRBV7-6 and TRBJ2-7, with a weak D call TRBD1 (5 bases). Trimming left V 5 bases short and J 4 bases short, with 12 bases between. Germline CDR1 SGHVS, CDR2 FNYEAQ. The CDR3 covers 13 residues. The CDR3 region is CASSPGYYYEQYF. The CDR3 nucleotides are TGTGCCAGCAGCCCAGGGTATTATTACGAGCAGTACTTC.

This clonotype was counted many times. V is TRBV12-3 or TRBV12-4 and J is TRBJ2-2; 13 nucleotides line up with TRBD2. V shed 7 bases and J 5 bases; nucleotides not matched to a gene: 16. The CDR3 is made up of 19 amino acids. Here the CDR3 DNA reads TGTGCCAGCACCCCCCCACTAGCGGGAGGGATGATGGTTACCGGGGAGCTGTTTTTT. This gives the protein CASTPPLAGGMMVTGELFF.

As regards this clonotype: This may be a read error: a much more frequent sequence differs by one nucleotide. This chain connects TRBV7-9 to TRBJ2-3, with D possibly matching TRBD1 (5 bases). The V end was cut by 7 bases, the J end by 2 bases, with 13 bases between. The germline V gene has CDR1 SEHNR and CDR2 FQNEAQ (reference sequence). The CDR3 covers 14 residues. CDR3 in DNA: TGTGCCAGCATCCACATACAGGACACAGATACGCAGTATTTT. Amino acid sequence: CASIHIQDTDTQYF.

This clonotype appeared a few times. V and J are TRBV20-1 and TRBJ2-3; 8 positions match TRBD2. Trimming took 0 bases from V and 4 from J; bases not matched to a gene: 9. The CDR3 is 16 amino acids. Germline-derived CDR1 and CDR2 are DFQATT and SNEGSKA (reference sequence). CDR3 sequence reads: CSARDPGLGWADTQYF. The CDR3 DNA reads as TGCAGTGCTAGAGATCCGGGACTAGGTTGGGCAGATACGCAGTATTTT.

Many counts were recorded for this clonotype. The V gene is TRBV7-6, the J gene TRBJ1-1; D remains unclear. The V gene's germline CDR1 is SGHVS and CDR2 FNYEAQ. V lost 5 bases, J lost 6 bases, and 13 bases lay in between. There are 13 residues in the CDR3. CDR3 sequence: CASSAEWAAEAFF. CDR3 bases: TGTGCCAGCAGCGCAGAATGGGCCGCTGAAGCTTTCTTT. Filled out from reference TRBV7-6 and TRBJ1-1, the complete variable domain reads GAGVSQSPRYKVTKRGQDVALRCDPISGHVSLYWYRQALGQGPEFLTYFNYEAQQDKSGLPNDRFSAERPEGSISTLTIQRTEQRDSAMYRCASSAEWAAEAFFGQGTRLTVV.

This clonotype was counted at least ten times. The chain is built from TRBV5-6 and TRBJ2-7; D not certain. The CDR3 covers 14 residues. The ends were cut back, 2 bases at V and 1 base at J, with 10 bases in the middle. Germline lookup yields CDR1 SGHDT and CDR2 YYEEEE. CDR3 in amino acids: CASSFRSLSYEQYF. In DNA form, the CDR3 reads TGTGCCAGCAGCTTTAGGAGCCTTTCCTACGAGCAGTACTTC.

On this clonotype: This may stem from a read error, because a much larger clone lies one nucleotide away. The chain couples TRBV5-3 to TRBJ1-1; D gene ambiguous. TRBV5-3 is an ORF, with its function uncertain. The CDR3 has 15 amino acids. The CDR3 sequence is CASSPQDDQNTEASF. The CDR3 DNA reads TGTGCCAGCAGCCCCCAGGACGATCAGAACACTGAAGCTTCCTTT.

Many counts were recorded for this clonotype. The chain employs TRBV20-1 and TRBJ1-1; D gene unclear. The ends were cut back, 6 bases at V and 5 bases at J, with 25 bases in the middle. From germline, CDR1 is DFQATT and CDR2 SNEGSKA (reference sequence). The CDR3 has 16 amino acids. CDR3 sequence (DNA): TGCAGTGCCATAATCGGGCCCCGGATGTCTGAGACTGAAGCTTTCTTT. This translates into CSAIIGPRMSETEAFF.

On this clonotype itself: The CDR3 ends on some other residue instead of the conserved phenylalanine or tryptophan, so this is likely a read error. Because the CDR3's place on the DNA is in doubt, the DNA is left out and the CDR3 is given as listed by TCRdb. This sequence joins TRBV27 and TRBJ2-3; the table gives TRBD2 as D, unverified against the DNA. Germline assignment: CDR1 MNHEY and CDR2 SMNVEV (reference sequence). The CDR3 region is 13 residues in length, termini included. CDR3 sequence reads: CASSHSPGLADVL.

Many counts were recorded for this clonotype. The J gene is TRBJ2-3, the V gene TRBV9, with no clear D. Germline assignment: CDR1 SGDLS and CDR2 YYNGEE. The CDR3 extends over 12 amino acids. The ends were cut back, 0 bases at V and 6 bases at J, with 5 bases in the middle. The CDR3 DNA sequence: TGTGCCAGCAGCGTAGGTATGGATACGCAGTATTTT. The encoded protein is CASSVGMDTQYF.

The sample holds many counts of this clonotype. V gene TRBV27 combines with J gene TRBJ1-3, with 8 bases identical to TRBD1. This CDR3 has 15 amino acids. Germline CDR1 MNHEY, CDR2 SMNVEV (reference sequence). V was pared by 2 bases and J by 9 bases, with 9 bases of the junction left unmatched. The CDR3 bases are TGTGCCAGCAGTTTACTGTCCAGGGGGCAGAGCACCATATATTTT. This translates into CASSLLSRGQSTIYF.

Of note for this clonotype: A read error is possible here, since a much larger clone lies one base away. This chain links TRBV7-8 with TRBJ2-3; 12 bases align to TRBD2. The CDR3 contains 15 residues. Germline CDR1 reads SGHVS; CDR2 reads FQNEAQ. CDR3 sequence: CAGSLAGGAFDTQYF. For the CDR3, the DNA is TGTGCCGGCAGCCTAGCGGGGGGGGCCTTCGATACGCAGTATTTT.

The V gene is TRBV7-2, the J gene TRBJ2-5; D perhaps matches TRBD1 (6 bases). Trimming left V 4 bases short and J 5 bases short, with 14 bases between. The CDR3 runs to 14 residues. Germline V gene lookup returns CDR1 SGHTA and CDR2 FQGNSA. The CDR3 bases are TGTGCCAGCAGCTCTTGGACAGAAAGGGAGACCCAGTACTTC. Protein: CASSSWTERETQYF.